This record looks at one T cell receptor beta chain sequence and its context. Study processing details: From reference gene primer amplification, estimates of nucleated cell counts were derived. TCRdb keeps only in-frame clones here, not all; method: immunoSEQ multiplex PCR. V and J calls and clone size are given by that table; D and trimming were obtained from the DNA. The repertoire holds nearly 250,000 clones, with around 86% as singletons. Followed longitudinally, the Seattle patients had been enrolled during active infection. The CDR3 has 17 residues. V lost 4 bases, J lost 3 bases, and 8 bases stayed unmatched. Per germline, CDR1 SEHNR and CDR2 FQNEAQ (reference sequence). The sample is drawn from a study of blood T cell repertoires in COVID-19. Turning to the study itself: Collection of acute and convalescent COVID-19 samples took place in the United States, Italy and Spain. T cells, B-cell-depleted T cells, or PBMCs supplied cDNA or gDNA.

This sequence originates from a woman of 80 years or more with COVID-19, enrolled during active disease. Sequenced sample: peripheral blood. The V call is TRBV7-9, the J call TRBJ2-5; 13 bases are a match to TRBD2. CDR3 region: CASSSDRTSGGKETQYF. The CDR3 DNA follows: TGTGCCAGCAGCTCCGATCGGACTAGCGGGGGAAAAGAGACCCAGTACTTC.